Listed below are T cell receptor beta chains from one sample, sequenced in a study of T cells in Graves' hyperthyroidism and ophthalmopathy. TCRdb re-called the multiplex PCR reads with MiXCR, one entry per CDR3 protein. Here the sample spans about 320,000 distinct CDR3 sequences, 16% being singletons. The sample was blood. Source of these receptors: a man aged 30 to 39 with Graves' hyperthyroidism. Both conserved end residues are part of each CDR3. The D gene is left open where the match is weak. Clone size is stated in some rows and not others, as once, few, many or a class when expanded.

>.|12|TRBJ2-7|TRBV5-1|many
TGCGCCAGCACTCAGGACGGCTACGAGCAGTACTTC
CASTQDGYEQYF
>.|11|TRBJ2-4|TRBV11-2|many
TGTGCCAGCAGCGTACAGGTCATTCAGTACTTC
CASSVQVIQYF
>TRBD2|14|TRBJ2-3|TRBV6-1|.
TGTGCCAGCAGGCGGGAGGGTATAGGAGATACGCAGTATTTT
CASRREGIGDTQYF
>.|13|TRBJ2-5|TRBV7-7|once
TGTGCTAGCAGTCCCGGGGTCCAAGAGACCCAGTACTTC
CASSPGVQETQYF
>.|12|TRBJ1-1|TRBV28|many
TGTGCCAGCAGCCCTACACGGTTACCAGCTTTCTTT
CASSPTRLPAFF
>.|15|TRBJ2-7|TRBV3-1|.
TGTGCCAGCAGCCCTAGCCCCTTAAGCTCCTACGAGCAGTACTTC
CASSPSPLSSYEQYF
>.|12|TRBJ2-1|TRBV29-1|.
TGCAGCGTTGACCAAGGGGGCAATGAGCAGTTCTTC
CSVDQGGNEQFF
>.|14|TRBJ1-1|TRBV12-5|many
TGTGCTAGTGTAGACAGCCAAATGAACACTGAAGCTTTCTTT
CASVDSQMNTEAFF
>.|13|TRBJ2-5|TRBV12-3/TRBV12-4|many
TGTGCCAGCAGTTTAGAGGGGTTAGAGACCCAGTACTTC
CASSLEGLETQYF
>.|17|TRBJ1-5|TRBV5-1|.
TGCGCCAGCAGCCAAGAAGTAGGCAGCGGCAGCAATCAGCCCCAGCATTTT
CASSQEVGSGSNQPQHF
>TRBD1|13|TRBJ1-1|TRBV20-1|many
TGCAGTGCTACCGGGCAGGGGGCTGCATTTGCTTTCTTT
CSATGQGAAFAFF
>TRBD2|17|TRBJ2-6|TRBV28|many
TGTGCCAGCAGTCCCAGCGGGACCGGGGCTGGGGCCAACGTCCTGACTTTC
CASSPSGTGAGANVLTF
>TRBD1|15|TRBJ1-2|TRBV6-1|.
TGTGCCAGCAGCGATCCTGGGACAGGGGACTATGGCTACACCTTC
CASSDPGTGDYGYTF
>.|16|TRBJ2-5|TRBV11-2|many
TGTGCCAGCAGCTCCCTTGCCCTAGCGACCGGGGGGACCCAGTACTTC
CASSSLALATGGTQYF